This T cell receptor beta chain was documented in a study of blood T cells in healthy people across ages. CDR3 length equals 13 residues. Trimming shortened V by 5 bases and J by 3 bases, and 14 bases separated the two germline ends. The germline V gene has CDR1 DFQATT and CDR2 SNEGSKA (reference sequence). This clonotype turned up a few times. The use of a sample-barcoded 5' primer and a J-beta primer mix characterized a second PCR of roughly 7 to 11 cycles. TCRdb called the 5' RACE reads again in MiXCR, with one record for every CDR3 protein. Among hundreds of thousands of distinct CDR3 sequences listed, around 48% were seen once.

The sequence came from a man aged 25-40 years in good health. Specimen: blood. V is TRBV20-1 and J is TRBJ2-7; D is uncertain. The DNA for the CDR3 is TGCAGTGCTGCAGCAAATGCCTACTACGAGCAGTACTTC. Translating gives CSAAANAYYEQYF.